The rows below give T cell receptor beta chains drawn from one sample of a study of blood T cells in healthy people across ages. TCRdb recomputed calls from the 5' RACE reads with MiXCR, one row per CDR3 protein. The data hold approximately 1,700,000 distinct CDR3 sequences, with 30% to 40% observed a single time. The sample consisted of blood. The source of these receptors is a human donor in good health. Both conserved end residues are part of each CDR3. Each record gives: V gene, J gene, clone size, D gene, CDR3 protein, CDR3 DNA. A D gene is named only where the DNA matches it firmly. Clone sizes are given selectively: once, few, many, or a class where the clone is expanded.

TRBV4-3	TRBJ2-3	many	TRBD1	CASSQGTGERTDTQYF	TGCGCCAGCAGCCAAGGGACAGGGGAGCGCACAGATACGCAGTATTTT
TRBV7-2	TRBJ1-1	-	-	CASSLGRGYVFF	TGTGCCAGCAGCTTAGGCAGGGGTTACGTTTTCTTT
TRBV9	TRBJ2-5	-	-	CASTRQLGHQETQYF	TGTGCCAGCACACGACAGTTAGGCCACCAAGAGACCCAGTACTTC
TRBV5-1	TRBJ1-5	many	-	CASSPWDSNQPQHF	TGCGCCAGCAGCCCATGGGATAGCAATCAGCCCCAGCATTTT
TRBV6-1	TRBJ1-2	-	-	CASSETVGTNYGYTF	TGTGCCAGCAGTGAAACAGTTGGAACTAACTATGGCTACACCTTC
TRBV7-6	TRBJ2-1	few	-	CASKDLRGTEHNEQFF	TGTGCCAGTAAGGATCTACGAGGGACTGAACACAATGAGCAGTTCTTC
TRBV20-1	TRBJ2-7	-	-	CSARRAVRGEQYF	TGCAGTGCTAGAAGGGCTGTAAGGGGGGAGCAGTACTTC
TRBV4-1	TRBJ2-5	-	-	CASSQAPRAPGVGETQYF	TGCGCCAGCAGCCAAGCCCCCCGAGCCCCGGGGGTGGGGGAGACCCAGTACTTC
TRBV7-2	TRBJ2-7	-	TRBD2	CASSVSGGLYNEQYF	TGTGCCAGCAGCGTTAGCGGGGGGCTGTACAATGAGCAGTACTTC
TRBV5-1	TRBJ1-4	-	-	CASSFGGVVRGEKLFF	TGCGCCAGCAGCTTTGGGGGCGTGGTCCGTGGTGAAAAACTGTTTTTT
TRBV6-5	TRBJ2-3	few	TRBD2	CASSYGAGGLPSTDTQYF	TGTGCCAGCAGTTACGGGGCGGGGGGGCTTCCTAGCACAGATACGCAGTATTTT
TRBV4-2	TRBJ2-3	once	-	CASSRLPGRDTQYF	TGTGCCAGCAGCCGACTTCCCGGAAGGGATACGCAGTATTTT
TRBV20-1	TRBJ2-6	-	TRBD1	CSADRATAGANVLTF	TGCAGTGCAGACAGGGCTACGGCTGGGGCCAACGTCCTGACTTTC
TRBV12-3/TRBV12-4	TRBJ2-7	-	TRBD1	CASRIRDSPYEQYF	TGTGCCAGCAGAATCCGGGACAGCCCCTACGAGCAGTACTTC
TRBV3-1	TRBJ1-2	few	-	CASSQGSLAWATNYGYTF	TGTGCCAGCAGCCAAGGGTCCTTGGCGTGGGCCACTAACTATGGCTACACCTTC
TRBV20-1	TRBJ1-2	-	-	CSATADHFYGYTF	TGCAGTGCTACTGCAGATCACTTCTATGGCTACACCTTC
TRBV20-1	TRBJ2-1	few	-	CSADRTSYNEQFF	TGCAGTGCCGACAGGACCTCCTACAATGAGCAGTTCTTC
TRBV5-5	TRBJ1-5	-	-	CASSLSGSPNQPQHF	TGTGCCAGCAGCTTGTCTGGCAGTCCCAATCAGCCCCAGCATTTT
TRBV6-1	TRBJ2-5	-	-	CASSLDHRGREETQYF	TGTGCCAGCAGCCTGGACCACAGGGGGAGGGAAGAGACCCAGTACTTC
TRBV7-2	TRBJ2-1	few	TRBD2	CASSLVASGGAYEQFF	TGTGCCAGCAGCTTAGTCGCTAGCGGGGGGGCCTATGAGCAGTTCTTC
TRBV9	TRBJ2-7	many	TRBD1	CASSGRDSSYEQYF	TGTGCCAGCAGCGGACGGGACAGCTCCTACGAGCAGTACTTC
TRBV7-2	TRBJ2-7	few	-	CASSFAKYEQYF	TGTGCCAGCAGCTTCGCGAAGTACGAGCAGTACTTC
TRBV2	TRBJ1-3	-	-	CAHGIGPGNTIYF	TGTGCACACGGGATAGGCCCTGGAAACACCATATATTTT
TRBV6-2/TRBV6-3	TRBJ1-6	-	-	CASRPDRFGNSPLHF	TGTGCCAGCAGACCCGACAGGTTTGGGAATTCACCCCTCCACTTT
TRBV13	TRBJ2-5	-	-	CASSAGEFPEGEQYF	TGTGCCAGCAGCGCGGGGGAATTTCCGGAGGGGGAGCAGTACTTC
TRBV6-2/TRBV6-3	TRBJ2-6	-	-	CASSGGGATGANVLTF	TGTGCCAGCAGTGGTGGGGGCGCTACTGGGGCCAACGTCCTGACTTTC
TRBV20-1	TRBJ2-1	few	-	CSANPRTGLYNEQFF	TGCAGTGCTAATCCACGGACTGGCCTCTACAATGAGCAGTTCTTC
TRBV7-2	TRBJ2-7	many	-	CASSRQGGSYEQYF	TGTGCCAGCAGCCGACAGGGAGGCTCCTACGAGCAGTACTTC
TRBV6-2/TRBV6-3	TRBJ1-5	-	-	CASRIEDQPQHF	TGTGCCAGCAGGATAGAGGATCAGCCCCAGCATTTT
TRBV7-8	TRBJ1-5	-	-	CASSLDFGVQPQHF	TGTGCCAGCAGCTTAGATTTTGGGGTACAGCCCCAGCATTTT
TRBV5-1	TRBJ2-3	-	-	CASSLAVDPYLLDTQYF	TGCGCCAGCAGCTTGGCCGTGGATCCCTATTTACTAGATACGCAGTATTTT
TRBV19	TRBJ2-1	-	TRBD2	CASSTGTSGNEQFF	TGTGCCAGTAGTACCGGGACTAGCGGGAATGAGCAGTTCTTC
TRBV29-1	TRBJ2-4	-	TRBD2	CSVVYGLAGYKQYF	TGCAGCGTTGTTTATGGGCTAGCGGGGTACAAGCAGTACTTC
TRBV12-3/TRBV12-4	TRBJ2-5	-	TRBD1	CASSGQAKVKAQYF	TGTGCCAGCAGTGGACAGGCCAAGGTTAAGGCCCAGTACTTC
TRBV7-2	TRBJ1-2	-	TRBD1	CASRPPGGDGYTF	TGTGCCAGCAGGCCTCCAGGGGGCGATGGCTACACCTTC
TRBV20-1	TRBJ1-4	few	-	CSAPPRGEWGNEKLFF	TGCAGTGCCCCCCCGAGGGGAGAGTGGGGTAATGAAAAACTGTTTTTT
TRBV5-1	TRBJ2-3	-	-	CASSFLAGPPLDTQYF	TGCGCCAGCAGCTTTTTGGCGGGCCCACCCCTTGATACGCAGTATTTT
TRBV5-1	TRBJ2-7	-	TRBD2	CASSPGLAGVEQYF	TGCGCCAGCAGCCCGGGACTAGCGGGGGTCGAGCAGTACTTC
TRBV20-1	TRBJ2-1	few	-	CSARVNTYNEQFF	TGCAGTGCTAGAGTTAACACCTACAATGAGCAGTTCTTC
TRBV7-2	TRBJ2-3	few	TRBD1	CASSPRQGAYDTQYF	TGTGCCAGCAGCCCGAGACAGGGGGCTTATGATACGCAGTATTTT
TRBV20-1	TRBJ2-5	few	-	CSAREGSETQYF	TGCAGTGCTAGAGAAGGGTCTGAGACCCAGTACTTC
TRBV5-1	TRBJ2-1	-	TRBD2	CASSLVGLAGKNEQFF	TGCGCCAGCAGCTTGGTAGGTCTAGCGGGGAAGAATGAGCAGTTCTTC
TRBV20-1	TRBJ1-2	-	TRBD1	CSARRGQLNYGYTF	TGCAGTGCTAGGCGGGGACAGCTTAACTATGGCTACACCTTC
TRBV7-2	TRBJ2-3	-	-	CASSRAGTQTDTQYF	TGTGCCAGCAGCCGCGCGGGGACTCAGACAGATACGCAGTATTTT
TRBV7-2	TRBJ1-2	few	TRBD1	CASSLSAGGSYGYTF	TGTGCCAGCAGCTTATCGGCAGGGGGGAGCTATGGCTACACCTTC